The rows below give T cell receptor beta chains drawn from one sample of a study of OX40 agonist ivuxolimab in advanced cancers. This table comes from immunoSEQ multiplex PCR, and its TCRdb copy is limited to in-frame clones, with some not included. This table has approximately 71,000 clones, 65% to 85% appearing once. The input for sequencing was CD4+ or CD8+ T cells sorted from blood, taken in a trial of the OX40 agonist ivuxolimab. The source of these receptors is an adult with an advanced solid tumor such as melanoma, head and neck, liver or kidney cancer. The CDR3 runs from the conserved cysteine through the conserved F or W.

TRBV27	TRBJ1-5	CASGLTGFNQPQHF
TRBV28	TRBJ1-5	CASSFGGRGGNQPQHF
TRBV6-1	TRBJ1-2	CASSDHWTGYGYTF
TRBV18	TRBJ1-1	CASSPPSQGSNTEAFF
TRBV5-5	TRBJ2-5	CASSLGFGEETQYF
TRBV7-3	TRBJ2-1	CASSSQNEQFF
TRBV19	TRBJ2-5	CASSRHRGPQETQYF
TRBV5-1	TRBJ1-2	CASSLEPVMISNYGYTF
TRBV6-1	TRBJ1-1	CASSDDGTGGAFF
TRBV2	TRBJ1-1	CASRLLLNTEAFF
TRBV11-2	TRBJ1-6	CASSFDGTGSSPLHF
TRBV5-6	TRBJ2-5	CASNWDSQETQYF
TRBV23-1	TRBJ1-1	CASSPSGWMNTEAFF
TRBV28	TRBJ2-7	CASSEPPTDEQYF
TRBV5-1	TRBJ2-3	CASTSLGRLGDTQYF
TRBV4-2	TRBJ1-4	CASSLVAGGVTTNEKLFF
TRBV6-1	TRBJ2-7	CASSRRETGGHEQYF
TRBV5-5	TRBJ2-7	CASSLAGTYEQYF